This TCR beta chain was sequenced in a study of cytomegalovirus exposure and HLA in healthy donors. General study points: Most subjects had HLA-A and HLA-B alleles reportedly predicted accurately by TCR beta sequences. Later analysis associated a missense DCLRE1C variant with TCR beta V- and J-gene trimming. Investigators reported approximately 170 TCR beta chains as tied to cytomegalovirus.

PCR was performed using 60 Vbeta and 13 Jbeta primers. Libraries were prepared by immunoSEQ multiplex PCR; TCRdb keeps only in-frame clonotypes and omits some of them. The sample shows 180,000 or so clones, roughly three quarters of them seen only once. J gave up 4 bases and V 6 bases, and 11 bases lay outside the gene matches. The CDR3 spans 18 residues. CDR1 and CDR2 (germline): SNHLY, FYNNEI. As for this clone: Its cognate antigen is unknown.

The rearrangement uses TRBV2 and TRBJ2-5; 16 positions agree with TRBD2. Sequenced input: PBMCs. The source of this sequence is a woman aged 25 to 39 in good health and CMV-seropositive. CDR3 residues: CASRAGTSGGAVRETQYF. DNA of the CDR3: TGTGCCAGCAGGGCCGGGACTAGCGGGGGGGCCGTTCGAGAGACCCAGTACTTC.